Shown below are 15 T cell receptor beta chains from a single sample sequenced in a study of blood T cell repertoires in COVID-19. The table came from immunoSEQ multiplex PCR; TCRdb's copy has only in-frame clones and leaves some out. Among over 80,000 clones listed, approximately 82% were seen once. Sequenced: peripheral blood. These receptors originate from a woman aged 55-70 years with acute or convalescent COVID-19.

V usage is TRBV11-2 and J usage is TRBJ1-4; 8 positions match TRBD1. The CDR3 covers 17 residues. J was trimmed by 7 bases and V by 0 bases; bases with no gene match: 10. Germline V gives CDR1 SGHAT, CDR2 FQNNGV. The CDR3 DNA follows: TGTGCCAGCAGCTTAGACCTGCTGGGGACAGGTGGTGAAAAACTGTTTTTT. This gives the protein CASSLDLLGTGGEKLFF. The full variable domain, with the rest looked up from reference TRBV11-2 and TRBJ1-4, is EAGVAQSPRYKIIEKRQSVAFWCNPISGHATLYWYQQILGQGPKLLIQFQNNGVVDDSQLPKDRFSAERLKGVDSTLKIQPAKLEDSAVYLCASSLDLLGTGGEKLFFGSGTQLSVL.

The chain recombines TRBV11-2 with TRBJ1-2; the D gene is possibly TRBD1 (6 bases). This CDR3 has 13 amino acids. V was pared by 5 bases and J by 4 bases, with 11 bases between. CDR1 and CDR2 (germline): SGHAT, FQNNGV. This chain's CDR3 is CASSPRGGYGYTF. The DNA of the CDR3 is TGTGCCAGCAGCCCAAGGGGGGGCTATGGCTACACCTTC.

This clone was counted a single time. This chain uses TRBV10-3 with TRBJ2-7; D ambiguous. The length of the CDR3 is 14 residues. Germline values: CDR1 ENHRY, CDR2 SYGVKD. V lost 3 bases and J lost 4, with 13 bases in between. For the CDR3, the DNA is TGTGCCATCAGTGAAAGCACACGGAGTTACGAGCAGTACTTC. Amino acid sequence: CAISESTRSYEQYF.

V is TRBV30 and J is TRBJ2-5; 8 nucleotides align to TRBD2. This CDR3 is built from 14 residues. Germline V gene sequence: CDR1 GTSNPN, CDR2 SVGIG (reference sequence). J was trimmed by 2 bases and V by 4 bases; bases with no gene match: 6. The CDR3 here is CAWTDGTSQETQYF. The CDR3 DNA follows: TGTGCCTGGACCGACGGGACTAGTCAAGAGACCCAGTACTTC.

This clone was seen more than once but under ten times. The chain recombines TRBV5-1 with TRBJ2-2; possibly TRBD2 for D (5 bases). V lost 7 bases and J 7 bases, leaving 14 bases between the germline ends. Germline CDR1 and CDR2: SGHRS and YFSETQ. The CDR3 sequence is 13 residues long. CDR3 nucleotides: TGCGCCAGCCCCGGGCACCGGGGCGGGGAGCTGTTTTTT. Its protein product is CASPGHRGGELFF.

The chain employs TRBV6-5 and TRBJ1-1, with a tentative D call TRBD1 (5 bases). The CDR3 has 15 amino acids. V lost 5 bases and J lost 1, with 14 bases in between. CDR1 and CDR2 from the germline V gene are MNHEY and SVGAGI. The CDR3 DNA reads TGTGCCAGCAGTCCCTTAACTCAGGGGAACACTGAAGCTTTCTTT. Residues: CASSPLTQGNTEAFF.

V and J are TRBV7-2 and TRBJ1-2; no definite D call. The V gene's germline CDR1 is SGHTA and CDR2 FQGNSA. This CDR3 spans 14 amino acids. Trimming pared 1 base from V and 5 bases from J, leaving 11 bases between. For the CDR3, the DNA is TGTGCCAGCAGCTTAGTTTTACAGTCTTATGGCTACACCTTC. Protein sequence: CASSLVLQSYGYTF.

This clone has just a few counts. The chain couples TRBV10-2 to TRBJ2-7; 8 bases agree with TRBD2. In germline, CDR1 is WSHSY, CDR2 SAAADI. The ends lost 6 bases at V and 7 bases at J; junction bases unmatched: 14. The CDR3 spans 15 residues. CDR3 DNA: TGCGCCAGCAGACCCCCTCGGGGGGGGATACGGGAGCAGTACTTC. Translating it yields CASRPPRGGIREQYF.

J is TRBJ1-5 and V is TRBV19, with D maybe TRBD1 (6 bases). Germline loops: CDR1 LNHDA, CDR2 SQIVND (reference sequence). The germline V and J ends were trimmed by 7 bases and 5 bases, with 15 bases remaining between them. The length of the CDR3 is 14 residues. CDR3 sequence: CASMRGSNHQPQHF. The CDR3 DNA reads TGTGCCAGTATGAGGGGGTCGAATCATCAGCCCCAGCATTTT.

This clone was observed a single time. The chain links TRBV6-1 to TRBJ2-7, with D perhaps TRBD2 (5 bases). The V and J ends lost 2 bases and 6 bases respectively, with 11 bases between them. The CDR3 runs to 13 residues. The germline CDR1 and CDR2 sequences are MNHNS and SASEGT. The CDR3 DNA sequence: TGTGCCAGCAGTGAAATAGCGACCTCCGAGCAGTACTTC. Its protein product is CASSEIATSEQYF.

Only one count was recorded for this clone. The rearrangement uses TRBV7-9 and TRBJ2-7; 7 positions agree with TRBD2. V lost 2 bases and J lost 2; bases outside the gene matches: 3. Germline CDR1 and CDR2: SEHNR and FQNEAQ (reference sequence). This CDR3 spans 14 amino acids. The CDR3 loop reads CASSLSGITYEQYF. In DNA, the CDR3 is TGTGCCAGCAGCTTAAGCGGGATCACCTACGAGCAGTACTTC.

This chain joins TRBV5-8 and TRBJ1-3; 8 bases fit TRBD1. The CDR3 consists of 14 residues. V lost 5 bases and J lost 4; bases outside the gene matches: 5. Germline V gene sequence: CDR1 SGHTS, CDR2 YDEGEE. DNA of the CDR3: TGTGCCAGCAGAACACAGGGGGGAGGAAACACCATATATTTT. Residues: CASRTQGGGNTIYF.

V usage is TRBV27 and J usage is TRBJ1-1, with a weak D call TRBD1 (5 bases). This CDR3 is 13 amino acids long. V was trimmed by 5 bases and J by 11 bases, leaving 18 bases between them. From germline, CDR1 is MNHEY and CDR2 SMNVEV (reference sequence). For the CDR3, the DNA is TGTGCCAGCAGTGGATACCCCGGGACTTTGGCTTTCTTT. Protein sequence: CASSGYPGTLAFF.

CDR3 residues: CASSSPYGRDTEAFF. The CDR3 DNA is TGTGCCAGCAGCAGCCCCTACGGGAGGGACACTGAAGCTTTCTTT. The rearrangement uses TRBV6-5 and TRBJ1-1; D not certain. V lost 6 bases to trimming and J lost 3 bases, with 17 bases between them. The CDR3 is made up of 15 amino acids. The germline gives CDR1 MNHEY, CDR2 SVGAGI.

V gene TRBV30 combines with J gene TRBJ2-7; 8 positions match TRBD2. This CDR3 contains 18 residues. Germline CDR1 GTSNPN, CDR2 SVGIG (reference sequence). After removal of 1 base from V and 3 bases from J, the junction contained 17 bases not matched to a gene. CDR3 in amino acids: CAWSGPSGTRRDYYEQYF. The DNA of the CDR3 is TGTGCCTGGAGTGGCCCCTCCGGGACTAGGAGGGATTACTACGAGCAGTACTTC.